This T cell receptor (beta chain) was profiled in a study of blood T cell repertoires in COVID-19. In the study overall: PBMCs, B-cell-depleted T cells, or T cells provided the cDNA or gDNA that made up the material.

Using immunoSEQ multiplex PCR, the repertoire was profiled, and TCRdb retains in-frame clones only, with some absent. The table shows about 30,000 clones, with roughly nine tenths occurring only once. Germline CDR1 and CDR2: KGHSH and LQKENI. J gave up 3 bases and V 1 base, and 5 bases lay outside the gene matches. This CDR3 has 17 residues. V gene TRBV18 combines with J gene TRBJ2-7, with 14 bases fitting TRBD2. This TCR was sampled from a middle-aged man with active COVID-19. Sequenced material: peripheral blood. The CDR3 loop is CASSPRGLAGVYYEQYF. The DNA of the CDR3 is TGTGCCAGCTCACCACGGGGACTAGCGGGGGTTTACTACGAGCAGTACTTC.